Each of the 2 T cell receptor beta chains below was sequenced from the same sample in a study of shared clonotypes between healthy human individuals. Sequencing was performed with immunoSEQ multiplex PCR; in TCRdb, only in-frame clones are kept and a portion is missing. Here the sample spans 450,000 to 500,000 clones, 70% to 85% being singletons. The source material was PBMCs. These receptor sequences come from a woman between 40 and 55 years old in good health. Some clones in this sample may be carry-over from other donors' samples.

This clone was counted a few times. This chain uses TRBV29-1 with TRBJ2-7, with TRBD2 matching 11 bases. This CDR3 is 15 amino acids long. Germline V gene lookup returns CDR1 SQVTM and CDR2 ANQGSEA. V trimming: 5 bases; J trimming: 2 bases; junction bases outside the gene matches: 8. CDR3 nucleotides: TGCAGCGTTTTGGGGACTAGCGGAGCGACCTACGAGCAGTACTTC. Its protein is CSVLGTSGATYEQYF.

The chain recombines TRBV6-7 with TRBJ2-7; the D gene is possibly TRBD1 (6 bases). TRBV6-7 is reported as an ORF; its role is uncertain. V was trimmed by 1 base and J by 3 bases, leaving 10 bases between them. There are 14 residues in the CDR3. This chain's CDR3 is CASSYFETGYEQYF. CDR3 nucleotides: TGTGCCAGCAGTTACTTCGAGACAGGCTACGAGCAGTACTTC.